The text below deals with one T cell receptor beta chain. The sample belongs to a study of blood T cell repertoires in COVID-19. On the study more broadly: Sites across the United States, Italy and Spain contributed samples from acute and convalescent COVID-19. PBMCs, B-cell-depleted T cells, or T cells provided the cDNA or gDNA that made up the material.

Authors' processing steps: Scientists estimated how many nucleated cells there were by amplifying reference gene primers. Generated by immunoSEQ multiplex PCR, the TCRdb table keeps only in-frame clones and is missing some. For V, J and clone size, that table is used; D and trimming come from the DNA. The data show under 350,000 clones, 75% to 90% seen once. Sequencing was done on a sample of peripheral blood. The sequence was collected from a man aged 35-49 years with acute or convalescent COVID-19.

The CDR3 here is CASSAPSGVSSYEQYF. CDR3 bases: TGTGCCAGCAGTGCCCCGAGCGGGGTTAGCTCCTACGAGCAGTACTTC. The V gene is TRBV25-1, the J gene TRBJ2-7; 7 bases align to TRBD2. CDR1 MGHDK and CDR2 SYGVNS come from the germline V gene. After removal of 4 bases from V and 0 bases from J, the junction contained 9 bases not matched to a gene. This CDR3 has 16 amino acids.